This record looks at one T cell receptor (beta chain) sequence and its context. The V and J ends lost 4 bases and 5 bases respectively, with 15 bases between them. CDR1 and CDR2 (germline): LNHDA, SQIVND (reference sequence). The CDR3 consists of 15 residues. This record belongs to a study of blood T cell repertoires in COVID-19. Study-wide background: Samples taken during acute and convalescent COVID-19 were collected in the United States, Italy and Spain. T cells, B-cell-depleted T cells, or PBMCs supplied cDNA or gDNA.

TCRdb's copy holds only in-frame clones and misses some; the assay was immunoSEQ multiplex PCR. The sample shows about 97,000 clones, roughly nine tenths of them seen only once. The sample was peripheral blood. The chain uses TRBV19 and TRBJ1-5, with D perhaps matching TRBD1 (5 bases). The clonotype originates from a man in his fifties with acute or convalescent COVID-19. The CDR3 here is CASSTTGTNYQPQHF. The CDR3 DNA reads TGTGCCAGTAGTACAACCGGGACTAATTATCAGCCCCAGCATTTT.